This T cell receptor beta chain originates from a study of blood T cells in healthy people across ages. A second PCR, run for about 7 to 12 cycles, used a sample-barcoded 5' primer plus a J-beta primer mix. Every sample returned 2.5 million or more CDR3-containing paired-end reads. TCRdb recomputed calls from the 5' RACE reads with MiXCR, one row per CDR3 protein. The sample lists around 870,000 distinct CDR3 sequences; 29% were seen once. V was trimmed by 2 bases and J by 2 bases, leaving 10 bases between them. The germline V gene encodes CDR1 SGHDT and CDR2 YYEEEE. CDR3 length equals 14 residues. The sample providers were healthy Caucasian people from Russia, aged about 6 to 90. Every donor provided roughly 10 milliliters of peripheral blood.

Sequencing was carried out using blood. This chain connects TRBV5-6 to TRBJ1-2, with D perhaps TRBD1 (6 bases). This sequence originates from a woman aged 80 or over in good health. The CDR3 DNA is TGTGCCAGCAGCTTTCCCGGACAGAACTATGGCTACACCTTC. It specifies CASSFPGQNYGYTF.